The clone carrying this T cell receptor (beta chain) was found a few times. Its antigen remains unknown. TCRdb keeps only in-frame clones here, not all; method: immunoSEQ multiplex PCR. The sample lists about 200,000 clones, approximately 87% occurring once. The sample originates from a study of cytomegalovirus exposure and HLA in healthy donors. Study observations and caveats: The authors enumerated 180 or so TCR beta chains as linked to cytomegalovirus. The study found most TCR sequences rare, yet found some public TCRs in many donors. The tendency of first-cohort TCR clusters to co-occur in the 90 to 150 validation repertoires emerged from a later analysis.

The V gene's germline CDR1 is SGHRS and CDR2 YFSETQ. The CDR3 loop spans 14 amino acids. The V end was cut by 7 bases, the J end by 5 bases, with 18 bases between. The chain is built from TRBV5-1 and TRBJ2-5, with a tentative D call TRBD2 (5 bases). Sequenced material: PBMCs. The sequence was collected from a woman under 30 in good health and CMV-seronegative. In DNA form, the CDR3 reads TGCGCCAGCGGTGACCGGCACCGAGGGGAGACCCAGTACTTC. Amino acids: CASGDRHRGETQYF.